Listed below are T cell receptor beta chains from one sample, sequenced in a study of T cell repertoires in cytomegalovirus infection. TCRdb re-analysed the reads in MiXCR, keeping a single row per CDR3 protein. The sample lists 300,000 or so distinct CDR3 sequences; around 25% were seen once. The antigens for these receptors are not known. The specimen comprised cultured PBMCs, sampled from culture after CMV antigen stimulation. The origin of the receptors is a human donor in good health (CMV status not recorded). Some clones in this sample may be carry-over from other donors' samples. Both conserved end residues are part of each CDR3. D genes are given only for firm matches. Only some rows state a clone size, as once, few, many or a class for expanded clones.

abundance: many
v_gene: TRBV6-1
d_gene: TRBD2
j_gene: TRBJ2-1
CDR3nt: TGTGCCAGCAGGCGTAGCGGGAGCTCCTACAATGAGCAGTTCTTC
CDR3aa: CASRRSGSSYNEQFF

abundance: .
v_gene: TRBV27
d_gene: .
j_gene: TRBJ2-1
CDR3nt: TGTGCCAGCAGTGCCTGGGACCCTCCCTTAGAGTTCTTC
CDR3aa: CASSAWDPPLEFF

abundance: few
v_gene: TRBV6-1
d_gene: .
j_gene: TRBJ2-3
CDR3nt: TGTGCCAGCAGTGAGAGCAAGACAAGGATTGTTACGCAGTATTTT
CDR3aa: CASSESKTRIVTQYF

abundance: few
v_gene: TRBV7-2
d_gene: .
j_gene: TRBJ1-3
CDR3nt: TGTGCCAGCAGCTTAAACCGACTAACTGGAAACACCATATATTTT
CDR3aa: CASSLNRLTGNTIYF

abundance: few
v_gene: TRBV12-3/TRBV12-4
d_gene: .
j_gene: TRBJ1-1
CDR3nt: TGTGCCAGCGTCACTAGTGAGGGGACGACTGAAGCTTTCTTT
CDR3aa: CASVTSEGTTEAFF

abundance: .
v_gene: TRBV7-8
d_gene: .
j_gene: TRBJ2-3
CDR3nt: TGTGCCAGCAGCGTTGAGGGGCAGGGCACAGATACGCAGTATTTT
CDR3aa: CASSVEGQGTDTQYF

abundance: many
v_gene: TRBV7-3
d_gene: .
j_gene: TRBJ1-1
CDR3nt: TGTGCCAGCAGCTTAAGGGGGGTACACACTGAAGCTTTCTTT
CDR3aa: CASSLRGVHTEAFF

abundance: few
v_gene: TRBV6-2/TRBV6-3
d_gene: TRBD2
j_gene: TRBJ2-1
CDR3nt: TGTGCCAGCAGTTACGGAGCGGGAGGTCTGGACAATGAGCAGTTCTTC
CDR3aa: CASSYGAGGLDNEQFF

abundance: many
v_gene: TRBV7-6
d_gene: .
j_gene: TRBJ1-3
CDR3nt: TGTGCCAGCAGCCCTGAAAGGGCTCTATTT
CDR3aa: CASSPERALF

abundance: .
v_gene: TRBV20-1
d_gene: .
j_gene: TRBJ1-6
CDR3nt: TGCAGTGCCACGGTGGGAGGGGCTAATTCACCCCTCCACTTT
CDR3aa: CSATVGGANSPLHF

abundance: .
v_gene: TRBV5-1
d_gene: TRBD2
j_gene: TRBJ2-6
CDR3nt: TGCGCCAGCAGCTCGGGACTAGCGGGAGGTTTGGGGGCCAACGTCCTGACTTTC
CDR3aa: CASSSGLAGGLGANVLTF

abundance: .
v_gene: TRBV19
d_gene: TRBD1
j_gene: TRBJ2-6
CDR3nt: TGTGCCAGTAGATCACCGGGACAGGTTATCTCTGGGGCCAACGTCCTGACTTTC
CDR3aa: CASRSPGQVISGANVLTF

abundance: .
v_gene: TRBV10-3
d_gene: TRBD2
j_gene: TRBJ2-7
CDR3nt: TGTGCCATCAGTCTAGCGGGAGGCACCTACGAGCAGTACTTC
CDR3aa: CAISLAGGTYEQYF

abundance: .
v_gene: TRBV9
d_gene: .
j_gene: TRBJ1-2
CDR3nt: TGTGCCAGCAGCGCCCCCGGGGTCAAAGCGATCCACTATGGCTACACCTTC
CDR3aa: CASSAPGVKAIHYGYTF

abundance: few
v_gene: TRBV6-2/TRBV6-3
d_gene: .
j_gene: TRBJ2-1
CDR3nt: TGTGCCAGCAGCCCGGTGGGGGCGGGCTATGCGCAGTTCTTC
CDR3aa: CASSPVGAGYAQFF

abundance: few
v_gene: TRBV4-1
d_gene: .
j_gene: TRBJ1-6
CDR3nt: TGCGCCAGCAGCCAAGTGTCGGCCGGGACGGGAAATTCACCCCTCCACTTT
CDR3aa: CASSQVSAGTGNSPLHF

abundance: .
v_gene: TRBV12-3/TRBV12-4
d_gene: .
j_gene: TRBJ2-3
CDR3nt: TGTGCCAGCAGTTTCGGCCGAAGAGATACGCAGTATTTT
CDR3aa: CASSFGRRDTQYF

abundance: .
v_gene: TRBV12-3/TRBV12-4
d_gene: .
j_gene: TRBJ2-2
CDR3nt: TGTGCCAGCAGTTTAGGGCGGAGCATAGGAACCGGGGAGCTGTTTTTT
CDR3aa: CASSLGRSIGTGELFF

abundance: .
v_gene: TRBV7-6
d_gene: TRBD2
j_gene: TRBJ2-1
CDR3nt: TGTGCCAGCAGCTCTAGCGGGGATGCCTACAATGAGCAGTTCTTC
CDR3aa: CASSSSGDAYNEQFF

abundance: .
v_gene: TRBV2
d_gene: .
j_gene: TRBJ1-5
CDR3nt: TGTGCCAGCCGCTTCGTTTTCGGCAATCAGCCCCAGCATTTT
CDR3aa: CASRFVFGNQPQHF

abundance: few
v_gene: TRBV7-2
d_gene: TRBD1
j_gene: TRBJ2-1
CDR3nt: TGTGCCAGCAGCTTAGATAGCGGGACAGGGGTCAATGAGCAGTTCTTC
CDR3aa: CASSLDSGTGVNEQFF

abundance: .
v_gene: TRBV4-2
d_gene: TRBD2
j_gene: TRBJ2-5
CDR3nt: TGTGCCAGCAGCCAAGAGTCGGCTAGCGGGACGGAGACCCAGTACTTC
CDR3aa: CASSQESASGTETQYF

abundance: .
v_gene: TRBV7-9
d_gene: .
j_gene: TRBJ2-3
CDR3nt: TGTGCCAGCAGGAGGACTACGGGGTTGGGAGATACGCAGTATTTT
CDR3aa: CASRRTTGLGDTQYF

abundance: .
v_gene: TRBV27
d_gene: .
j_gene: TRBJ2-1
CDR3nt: TGTGCCAGCAAGGGTTATACCTACAATGAGCAGTTCTTC
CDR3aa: CASKGYTYNEQFF

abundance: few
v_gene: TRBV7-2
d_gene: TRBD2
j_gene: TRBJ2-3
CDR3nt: TGTGCCAGCAGCTCTAAGCGGGAGGGAACAGATACGCAGTATTTT
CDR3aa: CASSSKREGTDTQYF

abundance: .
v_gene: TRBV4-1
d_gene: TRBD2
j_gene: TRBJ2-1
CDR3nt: TGCGCCAGCAGAACAATTCCGGGACCCGGGGGGAATGAGCAGTTCTTC
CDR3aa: CASRTIPGPGGNEQFF

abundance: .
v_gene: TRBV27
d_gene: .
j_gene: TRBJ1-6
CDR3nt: TGTGCCAGCAGTTTGGGTCGGCGAGGCCTTAATTCACCCCTCCACTTT
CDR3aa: CASSLGRRGLNSPLHF

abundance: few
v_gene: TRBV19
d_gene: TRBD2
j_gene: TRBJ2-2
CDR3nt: TGTGCCAGTAGTGGACTAGCGTCGAACACCGGGGAGCTGTTTTTT
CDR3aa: CASSGLASNTGELFF

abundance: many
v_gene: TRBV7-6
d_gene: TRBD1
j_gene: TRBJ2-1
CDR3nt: TGTGCCAGCAGCCCCCGGACAGGGGGGGACAATGAGCAGTTCTTC
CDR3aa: CASSPRTGGDNEQFF

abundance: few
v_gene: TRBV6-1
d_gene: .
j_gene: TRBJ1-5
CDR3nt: TGTGCCAGCAGTTACGACGGGGGAGGGTGGGATCAGCCCCAGCATTTT
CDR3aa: CASSYDGGGWDQPQHF